This T cell receptor (beta chain) came from a study of CD8 T cells in Susac syndrome. When the RNA was reverse transcribed, random hexamers were used with an input of roughly 0.45 to 1 ug. Coverage of TCR beta CDR3 amplification by immunoSEQ multiplex PCR extended to 54 Vbeta and 13 Jbeta. From the immunoSEQ multiplex PCR reads, TCRdb called clonotypes with MiXCR, one entry per CDR3 protein. The sample holds roughly 120,000 distinct CDR3 sequences, approximately 94% seen once. Sequencing targeted TCR beta in blood CD8+ and CD4+ T cells. In contrast to the negatively isolated CD8+ and CD4+ T cells, TEMRA cells were FACS-enriched. The length of the CDR3 is 14 residues. The germline CDR1 and CDR2 sequences are SGHNT and YYREEE (reference sequence). Between the trimmed V and J ends, which lost 7 bases and 0 bases, there was a span of 11 bases.

This rearrangement joins TRBV5-4 to TRBJ1-3; a weak D match, TRBD1 (6 bases). This clonotype was sampled from a human donor with multiple sclerosis. The source material was CD4+ T cells from PBMCs. The CDR3 bases are TGTGCCAGCGCCGACAGGTACTCTGGAAACACCATATATTTT. Translation gives CASADRYSGNTIYF.